The T cell receptor (beta chain) under discussion was sequenced for a study of T cell repertoires in cytomegalovirus infection. Study overall: Recently identified HLA-C-restricted CMV epitopes and well-studied HLA-B-restricted CMV epitopes were used by the study. In public TCR beta signatures, there were indications of both CMV infection and matching HLA type.

Germline V gene data show CDR1 as SGHTA and CDR2 as FQGNSA. The CDR3 is made up of 15 amino acids. Trimming stripped 2 bases from V and 6 bases from J, with 16 bases between. In this sample, this clonotype turned up a few times. Its specificity is not known. Whole-study results and caveats: Across the ex vivo response, the dominant clonotypes were HLA-C-restricted CMV-specific TCR beta clonotypes. Individuals carrying CMV plus the relevant HLA were identified by cumulative frequency of public TCR beta families.

TCRdb re-derived calls from the reads in MiXCR, one entry per CDR3 protein. The sample holds around 25,000 distinct CDR3 sequences, 20% to 25% seen once. The source was CD8+ T cells from cultured PBMCs, collected from culture after CMV antigen stimulation. The rearrangement links TRBV7-2 to TRBJ1-1; TRBD1 is a possible D gene (6 bases). The clonotype comes from a human donor in good health (CMV status not recorded). Some clones in this sample may be carry-over from other donors' samples. DNA of the CDR3: TGTGCCAGCAGCTTAATAATACAGGGTATGGCTGAAGCTTTCTTT. Translation: CASSLIIQGMAEAFF. Full variable domain (remainder filled in from reference TRBV7-2 and TRBJ1-1): GAGVSQSPSNKVTEKGKDVELRCDPISGHTALYWYRQSLGQGLEFLIYFQGNSAPDKSGLPSDRFSAERTGGSVSTLTIQRTQQEDSAVYLCASSLIIQGMAEAFFGQGTRLTVV.